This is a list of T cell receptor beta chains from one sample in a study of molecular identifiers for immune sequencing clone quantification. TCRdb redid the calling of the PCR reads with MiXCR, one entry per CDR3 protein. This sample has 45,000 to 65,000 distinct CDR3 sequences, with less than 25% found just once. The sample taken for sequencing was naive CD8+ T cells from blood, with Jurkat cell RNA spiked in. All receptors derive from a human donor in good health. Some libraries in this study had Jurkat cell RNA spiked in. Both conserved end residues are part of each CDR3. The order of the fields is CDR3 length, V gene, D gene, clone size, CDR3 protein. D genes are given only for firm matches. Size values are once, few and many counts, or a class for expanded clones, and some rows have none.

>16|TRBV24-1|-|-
CATSDSSGSSYNGQFF
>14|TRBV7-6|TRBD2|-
CASSLPSGGGGQFF
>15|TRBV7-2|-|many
CASSLFRGANNEQFF
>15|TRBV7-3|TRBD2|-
CASRLAGSPPDTQYF
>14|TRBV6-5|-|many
CASSYSGRDQPQHF
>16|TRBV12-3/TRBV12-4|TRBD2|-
CASSSPGLAGGETQYF
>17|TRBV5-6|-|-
CASSSEGGHLMPYEQYF
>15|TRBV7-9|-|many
CASSSLTSNPYEQYF
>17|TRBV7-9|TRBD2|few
CASSLEELAGATDTQYF
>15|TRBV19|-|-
CASSIGSGNTGELFF
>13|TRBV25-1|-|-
CASGTVYQEPQYF
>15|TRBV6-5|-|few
CASSQDRGVNAEAFF
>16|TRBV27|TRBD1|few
CASSLLSVRGGGKLFF
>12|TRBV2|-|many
CASATGNYGYTF
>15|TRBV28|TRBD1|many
CATGTASSGANVLTF
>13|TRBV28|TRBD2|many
CASSPGLDYEQYF
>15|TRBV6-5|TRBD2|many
CASRPRTSGTYEQYF
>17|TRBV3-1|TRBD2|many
CASSQAIAGGPGDTQYF
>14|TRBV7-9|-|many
CASSFPGETYEQYF
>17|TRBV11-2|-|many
CASSLVFQLGMDTEAFF
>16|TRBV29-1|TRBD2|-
CSVEERLAGSTDTQYF
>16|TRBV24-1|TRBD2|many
CATATRGDTATDTQYF
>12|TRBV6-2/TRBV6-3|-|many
CASRHPGETQYF
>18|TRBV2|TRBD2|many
CASSEDITSGRPYNEQFF
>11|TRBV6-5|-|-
CAGSSAGGGCF
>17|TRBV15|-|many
CATSRDRAGAIGNTIYF
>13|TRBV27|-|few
CASSSRRFGEQYF
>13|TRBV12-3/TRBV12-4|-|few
CASSFGSNLEAFF
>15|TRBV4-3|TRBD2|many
CASSQLAGGLNEQFF
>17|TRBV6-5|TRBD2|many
CASSYSGGPLGSAEQYF
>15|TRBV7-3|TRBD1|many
CASSPSGTGGDEQYF
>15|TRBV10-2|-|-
CASSEEVFGRYEQYF
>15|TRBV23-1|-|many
CASSQSRQANQPQHF
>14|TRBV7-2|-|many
CASSLDIAYYEQYF
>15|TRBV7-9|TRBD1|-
CASSKGQLSSYEQYF
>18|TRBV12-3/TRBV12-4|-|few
CASSPSAWSLSSTDTQYF
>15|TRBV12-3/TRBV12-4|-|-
CASSFQGRANEKLFF
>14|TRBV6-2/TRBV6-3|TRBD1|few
CASSHRQGNQPQHF
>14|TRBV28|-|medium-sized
CASTLTGTQGTQYF
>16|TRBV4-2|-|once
CASSQDRYFGADTQYF
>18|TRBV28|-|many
CASSGRWGRARPYNEQFF
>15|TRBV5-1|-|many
CASSPKRGRGDTQYF
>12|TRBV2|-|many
CARGTETDTQYF
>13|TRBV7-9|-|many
CASSPARTDTQYF
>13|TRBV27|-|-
CASSFQYTGELFF
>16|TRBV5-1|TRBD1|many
CASSLEQGAGTDTQYF
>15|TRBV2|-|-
CASSEFSGGNQPQHF
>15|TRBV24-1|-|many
CATSPQGFTLGEQFF
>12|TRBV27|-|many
CASGRGSTEAFF
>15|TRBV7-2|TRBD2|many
CASSSASGVTDTQYF
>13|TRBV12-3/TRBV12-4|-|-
CASSAVRPDTQYF
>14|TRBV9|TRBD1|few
CASSVEGQGDKAFF
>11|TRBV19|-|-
CASTDTGELFF